This entry lists 2 T cell receptor beta chains sequenced from one sample in a study of shared clonotypes between healthy human individuals. Using immunoSEQ multiplex PCR, the repertoire was profiled, and TCRdb retains in-frame clones only, with some absent. Of 1.4 million to 1.5 million clones in the sample, 95% to 97% were seen once. Sample: naive CD4+ T cells sorted from blood. As to subset: CD45RA+ positively selected. Receptors were obtained from a man aged 25-45 years in good health.

This clone was observed once. V and J are TRBV6-6 and TRBJ2-4; D unclear. The germline gives CDR1 MNHNY, CDR2 SVGAGI (reference sequence). This CDR3 contains 14 residues. Trimming left V 6 bases short and J 3 bases short, with 12 bases between. The CDR3 DNA is TGTGCCAGCAGGCGCCAAGGGAACAAAAACATTCAGTACTTC. Amino acid sequence: CASRRQGNKNIQYF.

V gene TRBV7-6 combines with J gene TRBJ1-5; no clear D. Germline lookup yields CDR1 SGHVS and CDR2 FNYEAQ. This CDR3 has 15 amino acids. V was cut by 1 base and J by 4 bases, with 11 bases left in between. CDR3 residues: CASSLGSGLNQPQHF. The DNA for the CDR3 is TGTGCCAGCAGCTTAGGATCGGGGTTGAATCAGCCCCAGCATTTT.